A single sample is the source of the 15 T cell receptor beta chains below, sequenced in a study of OX40 agonist ivuxolimab in advanced cancers. Some clones are missing from TCRdb's copy, which holds only in-frame ones; the method was immunoSEQ multiplex PCR. Among 38,000 or so clones listed, about 90% were seen once. Sequences were derived from CD4+ or CD8+ T cells sorted from blood, sampled in a trial of the OX40 agonist ivuxolimab. These receptor sequences come from an adult with an advanced solid tumor such as melanoma, head and neck, liver or kidney cancer.

V is TRBV6-6 and J is TRBJ2-1; D may be TRBD1 (6 bases). Germline V gene sequence: CDR1 MNHNY, CDR2 SVGAGI (reference sequence). The CDR3 sequence is 12 residues long. Between the trimmed V and J ends, which lost 7 bases and 6 bases, there was a span of 10 bases. CDR3: CASTQGGNEQFF. The CDR3 DNA sequence: TGTGCCAGCACCCAAGGGGGCAATGAGCAGTTCTTC.

The rearrangement joins TRBV7-3 to TRBJ2-2; the match to TRBD2 covers 14 bases. V gave up 0 bases and J gave up 5 bases; unmatched junction bases: 5. The CDR3 sequence is 18 residues long. Germline CDR1 is SGHTA and CDR2 is FQGTGA. The CDR3 loop reads CASSLTGTSGSGTGELFF. The CDR3 nucleotides read TGTGCCAGCAGCTTAACCGGGACTAGCGGGAGTGGTACCGGGGAGCTGTTTTTT. Together with reference TRBV7-3 and TRBJ2-2, the CDR3 gives the full variable domain: GAGVSQTPSNKVTEKGKYVELRCDPISGHTALYWYRQSLGQGPEFLIYFQGTGAADDSGLPNDRFFAVRPEGSVSTLKIQRTERGDSAVYLCASSLTGTSGSGTGELFFGEGSRLTVL.

This clone was seen a handful of times. This chain uses TRBV28 with TRBJ2-1, with D perhaps matching TRBD1 (5 bases). V was pared by 4 bases and J by 8 bases, with 15 bases between. The germline V gene encodes CDR1 MDHEN and CDR2 SYDVKM. The CDR3 spans 14 residues. The CDR3 nucleotides read TGTGCCAGCAGTTGGGTAGGGTGGGGCCATGAGCAGTTCTTC. This gives the protein CASSWVGWGHEQFF.

The sample holds a few counts of this clone. The chain combines TRBV29-1 with TRBJ2-7; D gene uncertain. In germline, CDR1 is SQVTM, CDR2 ANQGSEA. V was shortened by 4 bases and J by 2 bases, with 15 bases between the two germline ends. This CDR3 spans 14 amino acids. CDR3 DNA sequence: TGCAGCGTTGCGGGTCTTGGATCGGCCTACGAGCAGTACTTC. It is translated as CSVAGLGSAYEQYF.

The chain joins TRBV25-1 to TRBJ2-2, with D unresolved. V was trimmed by 5 bases and J by 4 bases, leaving 11 bases between them. The CDR3 runs to 14 residues. Germline V gene lookup returns CDR1 MGHDK and CDR2 SYGVNS. The CDR3 DNA reads TGTGCCAGCAGTAAATGGGATTTCACCGGGGAGCTGTTTTTT. Translating gives CASSKWDFTGELFF.

The CDR3, as DNA: TGTGCCAGCACTCAATCGGGGCGGACGAGGTACGAGCAGTACTTC. Protein: CASTQSGRTRYEQYF. The chain has TRBV6-5 and TRBJ2-7; D possibly uses TRBD1 or TRBD2 (5 bases each). Per germline, CDR1 MNHEY and CDR2 SVGAGI. The CDR3 covers 15 residues. The V end lost 7 bases, the J end lost 4 bases, and 20 bases lay between the germline ends.

The rearrangement links TRBV28 to TRBJ2-5; D is ambiguous. The V end was cut by 7 bases, the J end by 5 bases, with 11 bases between. Per the germline V gene, CDR1 is MDHEN and CDR2 is SYDVKM. The CDR3 length is 12 residues. CDR3 protein: CASIGNLETQYF. The CDR3 DNA reads as TGTGCCAGCATTGGGAACTTGGAGACCCAGTACTTC.

The J gene is TRBJ2-5, the V gene TRBV15, with 13 nucleotides matching TRBD2. V gave up 3 bases and J gave up 3 bases; unmatched junction bases: 4. CDR3 size: 16 residues. Germline-derived CDR1 and CDR2 are LNHNV and YYDKDF (reference sequence). CDR3 bases: TGTGCCACCAGCAGGACGGGGACTAGCGGGAAAGAGACCCAGTACTTC. Translated: CATSRTGTSGKETQYF.

The rearrangement joins TRBV10-3 to TRBJ2-1; 12 positions match TRBD2. The germline CDR1 and CDR2 sequences are ENHRY and SYGVKD. After removal of 6 bases from V and 4 bases from J, the junction contained 1 base not matched to a gene. The length of the CDR3 is 14 residues. CDR3 in DNA: TGTGCCATCAGGACTAGCGGGAGTTACAATGAGCAGTTCTTC. Translating gives CAIRTSGSYNEQFF.

CDR3 bases: TGTGCCAGCAGCTTAGACATCTCTGGAAACACCATATATTTT. As protein: CASSLDISGNTIYF. The chain has TRBV13 and TRBJ1-3, with D unclear. Looked up from germline, CDR1 is PRHDT and CDR2 is FYEKMQ (reference sequence). The CDR3 contains 14 residues. The ends were cut back, 1 base at V and 0 bases at J, with 4 bases in the middle.

The chain recombines TRBV6-6 with TRBJ2-5; maybe TRBD2 (6 bases). Germline CDR1 is MNHNY and CDR2 is SVGAGI (reference sequence). Deletions cut 8 bases from V and 8 bases from J, with 24 bases between. CDR3 length: 15 residues. This CDR3 is CASCDPGGGPLTQYF. The CDR3 nucleotides read TGTGCCAGCTGTGATCCCGGGGGAGGCCCCCTAACCCAGTACTTC.

In DNA form, the CDR3 reads TGTGCCAGCAGCCAAGATGTTAAGACGGGACAGGGGAGCCTTTTCTACTACGAGCAGTACTTC. This gives the protein CASSQDVKTGQGSLFYYEQYF. V gene TRBV4-2 combines with J gene TRBJ2-7; 10 positions match TRBD1. V lost 0 bases to trimming and J lost 3 bases; unmatched junction nucleotides: 20. The CDR3 loop spans 21 amino acids. Germline lookup yields CDR1 LGHNA and CDR2 YNFKEQ.

The J gene is TRBJ1-1, the V gene TRBV5-1; 7 nucleotides agree with TRBD1. J was trimmed by 5 bases and V by 0 bases; bases with no gene match: 7. The length of the CDR3 is 15 residues. In germline, CDR1 is SGHRS, CDR2 YFSETQ. CDR3 DNA sequence: TGCGCCAGCAGCTTGGCCGGGGGCAGGGGGACTGAAGCTTTCTTT. Its protein is CASSLAGGRGTEAFF. Variable domain in full (rest from reference TRBV5-1 and TRBJ1-1): KAGVTQTPRYLIKTRGQQVTLSCSPISGHRSVSWYQQTPGQGLQFLFEYFSETQRNKGNFPGRFSGRQFSNSRSEMNVSTLELGDSALYLCASSLAGGRGTEAFFGQGTRLTVV.

The chain has TRBV30 and TRBJ2-4; weak D call: TRBD2 (6 bases). The ends were cut back, 7 bases at V and 0 bases at J, with 19 bases in the middle. CDR3 length: 16 residues. Germline loops: CDR1 GTSNPN, CDR2 SVGIG (reference sequence). The CDR3 protein is CASGGGQLLAKNIQYF. CDR3 coding DNA: TGTGCCTCCGGGGGTGGACAACTACTAGCCAAAAACATTCAGTACTTC.

This clone was picked up one time. The V call is TRBV5-1, the J call TRBJ2-5; 8 bases fit TRBD2. The CDR3 has 14 residues. Germline V gives CDR1 SGHRS, CDR2 YFSETQ. J lost 4 bases, V lost 4 bases, and 6 bases had no gene match. The chain's CDR3 is CASSPPGGGETQYF. For the CDR3, the DNA is TGCGCCAGCAGCCCTCCGGGAGGGGGAGAGACCCAGTACTTC.